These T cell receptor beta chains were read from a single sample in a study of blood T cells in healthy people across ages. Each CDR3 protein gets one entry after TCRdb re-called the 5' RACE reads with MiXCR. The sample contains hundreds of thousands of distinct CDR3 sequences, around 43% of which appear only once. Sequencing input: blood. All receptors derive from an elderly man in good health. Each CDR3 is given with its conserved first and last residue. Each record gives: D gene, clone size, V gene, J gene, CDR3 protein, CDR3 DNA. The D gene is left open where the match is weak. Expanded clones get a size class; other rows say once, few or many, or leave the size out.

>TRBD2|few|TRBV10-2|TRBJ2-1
CASSEFSATSGSGNEQFF
TGCGCCAGCAGTGAGTTCTCCGCGACTAGCGGGAGTGGCAATGAGCAGTTCTTC
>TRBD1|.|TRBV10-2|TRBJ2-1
CASSESDRGRNEQFF
TGCGCCAGCAGTGAGTCTGACAGGGGGCGGAATGAGCAGTTCTTC
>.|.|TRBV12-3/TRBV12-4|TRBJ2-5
CASSSRRSTDAETQYF
TGTGCCAGCAGTTCCCGAAGATCGACAGACGCGGAGACCCAGTACTTC
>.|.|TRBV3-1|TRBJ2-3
CASSQDMRRTDTQYF
TGTGCCAGCAGCCAAGATATGCGACGCACAGATACGCAGTATTTT
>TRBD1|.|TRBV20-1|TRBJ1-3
CSALLFGTGAGNTIYF
TGCAGTGCCCTACTCTTCGGGACAGGGGCTGGAAACACCATATATTTT
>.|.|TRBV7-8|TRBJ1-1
CASSETPRNTEAFF
TGTGCCAGCAGCGAAACCCCCCGGAACACTGAAGCTTTCTTT
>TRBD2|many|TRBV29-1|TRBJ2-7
CSVGDYPYEQYF
TGCAGCGTTGGGGACTACCCCTACGAGCAGTACTTC
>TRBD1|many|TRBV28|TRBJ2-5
CASNNDRGRTQYF
TGTGCCAGCAACAACGACAGGGGTCGGACCCAGTACTTC
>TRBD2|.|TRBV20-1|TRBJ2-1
CSARELAGSYNEQFF
TGCAGTGCTAGAGAACTAGCGGGCTCCTACAATGAGCAGTTCTTC
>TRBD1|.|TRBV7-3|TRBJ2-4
CASSRDRDGWQYF
TGTGCCAGCAGCCGGGACAGGGACGGTTGGCAGTACTTC
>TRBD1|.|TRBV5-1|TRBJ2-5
CASSFSGTDKETQYF
TGCGCCAGCAGCTTTTCCGGGACAGACAAAGAGACCCAGTACTTC
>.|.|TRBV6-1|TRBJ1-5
CAQTGSGQPQHF
TGTGCCCAGACTGGGTCTGGGCAGCCCCAGCATTTT
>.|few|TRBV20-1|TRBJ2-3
CSATSPPGASTDTQYF
TGCAGTGCTACTTCCCCCCCGGGAGCCTCCACAGATACGCAGTATTTT
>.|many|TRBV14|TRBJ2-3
CASSLLGGGTDTQYF
TGTGCCAGCAGCCTCCTGGGGGGAGGCACAGATACGCAGTATTTT
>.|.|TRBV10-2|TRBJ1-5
CASSEWGEPQHF
TGCGCCAGCAGTGAATGGGGGGAGCCCCAGCATTTT
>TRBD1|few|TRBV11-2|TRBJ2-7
CASSLGLGQEDYEQYF
TGTGCCAGCAGCCTAGGTCTAGGACAGGAAGACTACGAGCAGTACTTC
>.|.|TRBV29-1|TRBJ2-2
CSVAQGKNTGELFF
TGCAGCGTTGCCCAGGGTAAGAACACCGGGGAGCTGTTTTTT
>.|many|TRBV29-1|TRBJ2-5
CSGVSVGWETQYF
TGCAGCGGCGTTAGCGTAGGTTGGGAGACCCAGTACTTC
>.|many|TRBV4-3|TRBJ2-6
CASSQVARGSGANVLTF
TGCGCCAGCAGCCAAGTTGCCCGGGGCTCTGGGGCCAACGTCCTGACTTTC
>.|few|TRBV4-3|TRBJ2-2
CASSQDYGRLTTGELFF
TGCGCCAGCAGCCAAGATTACGGGAGACTGACCACCGGGGAGCTGTTTTTT
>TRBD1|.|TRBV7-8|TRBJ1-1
CASSLGQINTEAFF
TGTGCCAGCAGCCTGGGACAGATCAACACTGAAGCTTTCTTT
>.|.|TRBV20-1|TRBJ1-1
CSARDLGCEAFF
TGCAGTGCTAGAGATTTGGGTTGTGAAGCTTTCTTT